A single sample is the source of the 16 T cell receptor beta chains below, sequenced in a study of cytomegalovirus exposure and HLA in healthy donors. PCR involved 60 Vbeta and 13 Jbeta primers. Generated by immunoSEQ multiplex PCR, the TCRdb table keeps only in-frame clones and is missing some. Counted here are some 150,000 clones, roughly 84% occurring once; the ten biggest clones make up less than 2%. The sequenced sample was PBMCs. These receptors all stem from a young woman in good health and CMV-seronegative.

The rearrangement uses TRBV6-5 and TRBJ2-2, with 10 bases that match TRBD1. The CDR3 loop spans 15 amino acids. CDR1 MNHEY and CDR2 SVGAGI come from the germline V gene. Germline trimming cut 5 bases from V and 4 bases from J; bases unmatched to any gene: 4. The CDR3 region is CASSPDRGPTGELFF. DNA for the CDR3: TGTGCCAGCAGTCCAGACAGGGGGCCCACCGGGGAGCTGTTTTTT.

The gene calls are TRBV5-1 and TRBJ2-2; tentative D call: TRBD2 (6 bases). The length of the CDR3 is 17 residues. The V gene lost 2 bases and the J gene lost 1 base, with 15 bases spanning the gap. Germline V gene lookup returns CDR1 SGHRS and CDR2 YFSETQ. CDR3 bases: TGCGCCAGCAGCTTTCCGCGGGGCCCAAAGAACACCGGGGAGCTGTTTTTT. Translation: CASSFPRGPKNTGELFF.

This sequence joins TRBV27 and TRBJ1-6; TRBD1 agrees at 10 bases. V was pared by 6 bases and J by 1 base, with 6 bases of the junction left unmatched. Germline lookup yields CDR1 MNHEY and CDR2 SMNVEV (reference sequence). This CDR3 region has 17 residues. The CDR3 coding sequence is TGTGCCAGCAGCCGGGACAGGGGAGATTCCTATAATTCACCCCTCCACTTT. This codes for CASSRDRGDSYNSPLHF.

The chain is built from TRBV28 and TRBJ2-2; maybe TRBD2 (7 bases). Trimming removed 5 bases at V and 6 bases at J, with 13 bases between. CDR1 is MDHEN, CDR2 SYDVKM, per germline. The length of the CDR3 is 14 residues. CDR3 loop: CASSIGGGSGELFF. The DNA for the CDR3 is TGTGCCAGCAGTATAGGGGGGGGGTCCGGGGAGCTGTTTTTT.

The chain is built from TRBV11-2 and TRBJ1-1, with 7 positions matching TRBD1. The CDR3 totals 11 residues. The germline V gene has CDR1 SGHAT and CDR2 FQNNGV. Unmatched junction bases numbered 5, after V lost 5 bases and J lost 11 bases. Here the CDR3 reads CASSRGTAAFF. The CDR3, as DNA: TGTGCCAGCAGCCGGGGGACAGCCGCTTTCTTT.

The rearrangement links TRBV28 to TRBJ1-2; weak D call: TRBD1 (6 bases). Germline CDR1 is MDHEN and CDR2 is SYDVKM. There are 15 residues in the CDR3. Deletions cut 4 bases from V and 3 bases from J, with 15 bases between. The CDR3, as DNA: TGTGCCAGCAGTTCATGGGGGGCGCTGGACTATGGCTACACCTTC. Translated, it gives CASSSWGALDYGYTF.

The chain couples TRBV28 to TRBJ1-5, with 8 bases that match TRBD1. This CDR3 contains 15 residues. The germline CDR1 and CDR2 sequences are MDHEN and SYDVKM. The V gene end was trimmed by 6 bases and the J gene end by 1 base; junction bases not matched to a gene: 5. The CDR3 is CASRNRGGSNQPQHF. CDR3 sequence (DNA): TGTGCCAGCAGGAACAGGGGGGGCAGCAATCAGCCCCAGCATTTT.

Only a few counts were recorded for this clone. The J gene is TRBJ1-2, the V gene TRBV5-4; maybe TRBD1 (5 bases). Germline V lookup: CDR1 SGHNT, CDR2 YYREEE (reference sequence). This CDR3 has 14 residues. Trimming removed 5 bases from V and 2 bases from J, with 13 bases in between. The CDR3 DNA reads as TGTGCCAGCAGGCTAGACAGAGGAAACTATGGCTACACCTTC. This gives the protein CASRLDRGNYGYTF. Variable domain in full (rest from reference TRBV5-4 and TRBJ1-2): ETGVTQSPTHLIKTRGQQVTLRCSSQSGHNTVSWYQQALGQGPQFIFQYYREEENGRGNFPPRFSGLQFPNYSSELNVNALELDDSALYLCASRLDRGNYGYTFGSGTRLTVV.

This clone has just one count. The CDR3 loop is CASSLRTSGGARTDTQYF. CDR3 sequence (DNA): TGCGCCAGCAGCTTGAGGACTAGCGGGGGGGCCCGGACAGATACGCAGTATTTT. The gene calls are TRBV5-1 and TRBJ2-3; TRBD2 agrees at 15 bases. This CDR3 comprises 18 residues. From germline, CDR1 is SGHRS and CDR2 YFSETQ. The V segment lost 1 base and the J segment 3 bases; nucleotides outside the gene matches: 6.

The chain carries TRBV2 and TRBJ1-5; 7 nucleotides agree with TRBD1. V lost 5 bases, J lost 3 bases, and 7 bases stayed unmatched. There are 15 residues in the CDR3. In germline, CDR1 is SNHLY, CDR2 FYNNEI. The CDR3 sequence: CASSRETGVNQPQHF. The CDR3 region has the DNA TGTGCCAGCAGTCGAGAAACAGGGGTCAATCAGCCCCAGCATTTT. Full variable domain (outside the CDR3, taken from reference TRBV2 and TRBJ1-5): EPEVTQTPSHQVTQMGQEVILRCVPISNHLYFYWYRQILGQKVEFLVSFYNNEISEKSEIFDDQFSVERPDGSNFTLKIRSTKLEDSAMYFCASSRETGVNQPQHFGDGTRLSIL.

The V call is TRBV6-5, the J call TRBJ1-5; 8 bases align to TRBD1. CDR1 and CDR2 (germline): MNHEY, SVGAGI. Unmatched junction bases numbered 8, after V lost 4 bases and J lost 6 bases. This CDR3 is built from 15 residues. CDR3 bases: TGTGCCAGCAGTTTCTCCCCAGGGGGCGGTCAGCCCCAGCATTTT. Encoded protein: CASSFSPGGGQPQHF.

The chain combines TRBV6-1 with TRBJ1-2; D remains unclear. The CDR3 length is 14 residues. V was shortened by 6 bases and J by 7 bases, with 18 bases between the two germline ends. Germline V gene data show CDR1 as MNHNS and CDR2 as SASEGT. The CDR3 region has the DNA TGTGCCAGCAGGACGGGGAGGGTGGTTGGTGGCTACACCTTC. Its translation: CASRTGRVVGGYTF.

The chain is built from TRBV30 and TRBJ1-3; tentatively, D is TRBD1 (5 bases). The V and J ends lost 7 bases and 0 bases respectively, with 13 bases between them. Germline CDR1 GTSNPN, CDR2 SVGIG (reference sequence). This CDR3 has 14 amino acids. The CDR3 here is CAYPNRLSGNTIYF. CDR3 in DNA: TGTGCCTACCCTAACAGGCTCTCTGGAAACACCATATATTTT.

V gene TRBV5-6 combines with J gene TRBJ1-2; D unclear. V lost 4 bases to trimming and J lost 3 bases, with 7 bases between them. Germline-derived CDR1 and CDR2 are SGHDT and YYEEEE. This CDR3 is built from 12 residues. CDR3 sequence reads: CASSAQDYGYTF. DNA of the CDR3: TGTGCCAGCAGCGCCCAGGACTATGGCTACACCTTC.

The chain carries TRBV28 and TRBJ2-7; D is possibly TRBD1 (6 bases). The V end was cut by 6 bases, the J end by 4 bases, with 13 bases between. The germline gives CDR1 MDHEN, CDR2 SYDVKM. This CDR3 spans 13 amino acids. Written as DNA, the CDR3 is TGTGCCAGCAGAGCCGGACAGATTTACGAGCAGTACTTC. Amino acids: CASRAGQIYEQYF. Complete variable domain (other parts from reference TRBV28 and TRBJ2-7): DVKVTQSSRYLVKRTGEKVFLECVQDMDHENMFWYRQDPGLGLRLIYFSYDVKMKEKGDIPEGYSVSREKKERFSLILESASTNQTSMYLCASRAGQIYEQYFGPGTRLTVT.

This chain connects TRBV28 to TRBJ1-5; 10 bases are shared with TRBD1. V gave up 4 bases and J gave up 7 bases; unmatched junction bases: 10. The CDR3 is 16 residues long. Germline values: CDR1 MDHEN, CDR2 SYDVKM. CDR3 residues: CASSSPGQGLNQPQHF. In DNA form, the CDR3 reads TGTGCCAGCAGTTCCCCGGGACAGGGGTTGAACCAGCCCCAGCATTTT.